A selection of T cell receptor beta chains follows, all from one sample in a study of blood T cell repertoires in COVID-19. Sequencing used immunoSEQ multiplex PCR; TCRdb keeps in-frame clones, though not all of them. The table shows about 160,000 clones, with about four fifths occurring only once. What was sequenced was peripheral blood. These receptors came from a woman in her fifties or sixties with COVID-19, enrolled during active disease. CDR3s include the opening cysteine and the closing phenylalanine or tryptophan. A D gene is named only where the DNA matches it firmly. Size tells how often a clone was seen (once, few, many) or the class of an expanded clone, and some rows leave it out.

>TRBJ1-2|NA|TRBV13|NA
TGTGCCAGCAGCGTACGCCCGGCAGGAGGCTACACCTTC
CASSVRPAGGYTF
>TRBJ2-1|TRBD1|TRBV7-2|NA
TGTGCCAGCAGCTTGGCCGGGACAGGGTCCTACAATGAGCAGTTCTTC
CASSLAGTGSYNEQFF
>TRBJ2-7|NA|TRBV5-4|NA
TGTGCCAGCAGCTTAGGCGGTTTCACCCCCCGCGAGCAGTACTTC
CASSLGGFTPREQYF
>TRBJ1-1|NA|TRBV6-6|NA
TGTGCCAGCCTGCGGGCCGGGGGGAACACTGAAGCTTTCTTT
CASLRAGGNTEAFF
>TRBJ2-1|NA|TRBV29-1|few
TGCAGCGTGATAGGTCGGAGGGTCGGCAATGAGCAGTTCTTC
CSVIGRRVGNEQFF
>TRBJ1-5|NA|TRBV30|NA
TGTGCCTGGAGTGCGGGCAATCAGCCCCAGCATTTT
CAWSAGNQPQHF
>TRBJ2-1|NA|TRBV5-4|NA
TGTGCCAGCAGCCTTGAGAGGCAGAGTGAGCAGTTCTTC
CASSLERQSEQFF
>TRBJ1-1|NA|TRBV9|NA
TGTGCCAGCAACTCTAACGGGGGCACTGAAGCTTTCTTT
CASNSNGGTEAFF
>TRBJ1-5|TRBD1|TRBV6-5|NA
TGTGCCAGCAGTCCGGGACAGTTCCGTCAGCCCCAGCATTTT
CASSPGQFRQPQHF
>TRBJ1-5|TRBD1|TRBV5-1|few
TGCGCCAGCAGCATTGGGACAGGGTATCAGCCCCAGCATTTT
CASSIGTGYQPQHF
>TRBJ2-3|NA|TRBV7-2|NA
TGTGCCAGCAGCTTATCTCGTACAGATACGCAGTATTTT
CASSLSRTDTQYF
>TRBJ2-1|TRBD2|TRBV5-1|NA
TGCGCCAGCAGCCTAGCGGGGGGGCCGGAGCAGTTCTTC
CASSLAGGPEQFF
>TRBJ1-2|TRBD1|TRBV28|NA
TGTGCCAGCAGTGTCGCGATGATCGGGACAGGGGGCCCTAACTATGGCTACACCTTC
CASSVAMIGTGGPNYGYTF
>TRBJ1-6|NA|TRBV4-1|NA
TGCGCCAGCAGCCAAGGATATACAGGGAGGGGACCGAGCTCCTATAATTCACCCCTCCACTTT
CASSQGYTGRGPSSYNSPLHF
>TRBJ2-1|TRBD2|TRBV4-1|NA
TGCGCCAGCAGCTTACTAGCGGGGGCGGTCAATGAGCAGTTCTTC
CASSLLAGAVNEQFF
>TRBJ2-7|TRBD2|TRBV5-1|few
TGCGCCAGCACCCGGGGGGGGGCTAGCGACGAGCAGTACTTC
CASTRGGASDEQYF
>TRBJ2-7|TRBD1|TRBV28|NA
TGTGCCAGCAGGCCGGCCCGGGACAGGTTCTCCTACGAGCAGTACTTC
CASRPARDRFSYEQYF
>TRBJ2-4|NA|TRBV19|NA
TGTGCCAGTAGTGCAGACACCCTTGGGGCCAAAAACATTCAGTACTTC
CASSADTLGAKNIQYF
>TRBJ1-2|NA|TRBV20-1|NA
TGCAGTGCTAGTACGGGACACCTCTATGGCTACACCTTC
CSASTGHLYGYTF
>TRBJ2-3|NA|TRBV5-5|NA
TGTGCCAGCAGCTTGGAGGCGGGCGCGGCCACAGATACGCAGTATTTT
CASSLEAGAATDTQYF
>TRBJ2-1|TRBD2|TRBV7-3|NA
TGTGCCAGCAGCTTAGCGGCTAGCGGGGGGTCCTACAATGAGCAGTTCTTC
CASSLAASGGSYNEQFF
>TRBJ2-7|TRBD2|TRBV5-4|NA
TGTGCCAGCAGTGAGCCTAGCGGAGTCGGGGAGCAGTACTTC
CASSEPSGVGEQYF
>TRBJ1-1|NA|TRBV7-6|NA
TGTGCCAGCAGCCATCCGGGGACTGAAGCTTTCTTT
CASSHPGTEAFF
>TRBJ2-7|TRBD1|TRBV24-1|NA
TGTGCCACCAGTGCCCCCGGGACAGGGGTGTCTTCCTACGAGCAGTACTTC
CATSAPGTGVSSYEQYF
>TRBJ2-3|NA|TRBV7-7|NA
TGTGCTAGCAGCTTAGGTCTGGGCCTTACAGATACGCAGTATTTT
CASSLGLGLTDTQYF
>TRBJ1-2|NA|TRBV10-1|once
TGCGCCAGGGGAAGGGGGAGATGGGACTATGGCTACACCTTC
CARGRGRWDYGYTF
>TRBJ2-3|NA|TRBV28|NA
TGTGCCAGCACCGACAGGGATACGCAGTATTTT
CASTDRDTQYF
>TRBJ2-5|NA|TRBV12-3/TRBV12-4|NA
TGTGCCAGCAGCTGGACTGAGGGGACCCAGTACTTC
CASSWTEGTQYF